This is a list of T cell receptor beta chains from one sample in a study of blood T cell repertoires in COVID-19. Measured with immunoSEQ multiplex PCR; TCRdb has only the in-frame clones, and not every one. The sample lists 300,000 to 350,000 clones; about nine tenths were seen once. The specimen was peripheral blood. The receptors stem from a woman aged 55-70 years with COVID-19, enrolled during active disease. Each CDR3 is given with its conserved first and last residue. Fields, in order: V gene, J gene, D gene, CDR3 protein. D genes are given only for firm matches.

TRBV7-8	TRBJ2-7	TRBD1	CASSPRQGMGYSEQYF
TRBV10-3	TRBJ1-2	-	CAISDLVRTIGYTF
TRBV20-1	TRBJ1-4	-	CSASISGNEKLFF
TRBV9	TRBJ2-5	TRBD1	CASSPRQGRKETQYF
TRBV7-9	TRBJ2-6	-	CASSLVRGNGANVLTF
TRBV6-5	TRBJ2-6	TRBD1	CASSFRGLGANVLTF
TRBV18	TRBJ2-7	-	CASRLSGAGSYEQYF
TRBV5-6	TRBJ2-7	TRBD2	CASSFGSGAYEQYF
TRBV25-1	TRBJ1-5	TRBD1	CATRGQGWNQPQHF
TRBV7-9	TRBJ2-3	-	CASSLVQGVDTQYF
TRBV7-2	TRBJ2-7	-	CASSLATYEQYF
TRBV9	TRBJ2-1	-	CASSVEGAYNEQFF
TRBV24-1	TRBJ2-3	TRBD2	CATSDPGLAGLDTQYF
TRBV7-8	TRBJ1-2	TRBD1	CASSLVRRTGDSYGYTF
TRBV5-1	TRBJ1-1	-	CASSTKGGQMNTEAFF
TRBV6-4	TRBJ1-2	TRBD1	CASRTGSQGAGEGYTF
TRBV5-8	TRBJ1-3	-	CASSLLDTIYF
TRBV9	TRBJ1-1	-	CASRGMNTEAFF
TRBV7-2	TRBJ2-7	-	CASSWEDASTYEQYF
TRBV5-1	TRBJ1-6	-	CASSLGIDSPLHF
TRBV10-3	TRBJ1-1	TRBD1	CAISSNDRANTEAFF
TRBV19	TRBJ1-5	-	CASSTRGLGRNNQPQHF
TRBV28	TRBJ2-5	TRBD1	CASSLGTGGKETQYF
TRBV1	TRBJ2-7	-	CTSSLRFRDRDSYEQYF
TRBV27	TRBJ2-1	TRBD2	CASSSTSGGQYNEQFF
TRBV13	TRBJ2-1	-	CASSHGTKGDNEQFF
TRBV3-1/TRBV3-2	TRBJ1-5	-	CASSQGAKQPQHF
TRBV28	TRBJ1-4	-	CAISGRQGNEKLFF
TRBV14	TRBJ1-1	TRBD1	CASSPRTGQVNTEAFF
TRBV6-5	TRBJ2-7	TRBD1	CASSPPGTGLYEQYF
TRBV5-4	TRBJ2-7	TRBD2	CASSRGGSGEEQYF
TRBV3-1/TRBV3-2	TRBJ2-1	TRBD2	CASSLGLAGGSYNEQFF
TRBV5-1	TRBJ1-2	TRBD1	CASSSRQGTAVNYGYTF
TRBV2	TRBJ1-2	TRBD1	CASSKDRAGYTF
TRBV28	TRBJ2-5	TRBD2	CASRQGGSQETQYF
TRBV12-3/TRBV12-4	TRBJ1-1	-	CASSLAGVEAFF
TRBV6-5	TRBJ2-7	-	CASSYSMGRVDEQYF
TRBV11-2	TRBJ2-3	TRBD1	CASSGDRVTTDTQYF
TRBV1	TRBJ2-1	-	CTSSHEPGLDYNEQFF